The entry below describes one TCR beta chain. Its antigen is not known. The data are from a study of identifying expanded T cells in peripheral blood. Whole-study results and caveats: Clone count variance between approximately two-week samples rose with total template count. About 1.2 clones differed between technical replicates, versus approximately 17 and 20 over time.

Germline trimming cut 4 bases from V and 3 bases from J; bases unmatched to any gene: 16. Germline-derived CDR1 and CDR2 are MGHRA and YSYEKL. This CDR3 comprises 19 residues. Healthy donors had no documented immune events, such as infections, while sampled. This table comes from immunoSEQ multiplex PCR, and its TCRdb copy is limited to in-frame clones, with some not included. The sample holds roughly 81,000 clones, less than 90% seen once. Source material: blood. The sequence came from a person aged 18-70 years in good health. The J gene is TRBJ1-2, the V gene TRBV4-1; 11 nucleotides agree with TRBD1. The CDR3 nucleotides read TGCGCCAGCAGCCTTCGGACCGGGACAGGGGGGGTGTCGGACTATGGCTACACCTTC. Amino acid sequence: CASSLRTGTGGVSDYGYTF.